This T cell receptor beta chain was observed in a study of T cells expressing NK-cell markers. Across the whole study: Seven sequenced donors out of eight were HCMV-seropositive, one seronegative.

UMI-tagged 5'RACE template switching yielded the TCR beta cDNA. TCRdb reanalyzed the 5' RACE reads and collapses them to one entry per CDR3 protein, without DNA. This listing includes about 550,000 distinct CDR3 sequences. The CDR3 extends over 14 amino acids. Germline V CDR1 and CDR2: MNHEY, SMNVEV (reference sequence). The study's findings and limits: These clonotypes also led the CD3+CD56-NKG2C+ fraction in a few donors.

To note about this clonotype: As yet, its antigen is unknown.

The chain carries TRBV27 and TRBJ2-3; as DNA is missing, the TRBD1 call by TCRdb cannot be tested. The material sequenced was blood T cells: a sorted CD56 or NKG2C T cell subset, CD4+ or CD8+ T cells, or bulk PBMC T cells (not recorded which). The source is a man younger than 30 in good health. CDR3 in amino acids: CASSTDSGPDTQYF.